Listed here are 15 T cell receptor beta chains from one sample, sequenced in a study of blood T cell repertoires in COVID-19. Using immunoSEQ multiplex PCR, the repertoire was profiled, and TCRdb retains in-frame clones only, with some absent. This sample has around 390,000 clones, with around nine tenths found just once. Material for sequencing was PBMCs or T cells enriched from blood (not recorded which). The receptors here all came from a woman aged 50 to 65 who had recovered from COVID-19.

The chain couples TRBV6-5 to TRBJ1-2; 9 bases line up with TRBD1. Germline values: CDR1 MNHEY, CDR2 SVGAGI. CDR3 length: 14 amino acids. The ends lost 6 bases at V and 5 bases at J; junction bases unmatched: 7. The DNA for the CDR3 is TGTGCCAGCAGACGGACAGGGGAAGTGTATGGCTACACCTTC. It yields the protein CASRRTGEVYGYTF.

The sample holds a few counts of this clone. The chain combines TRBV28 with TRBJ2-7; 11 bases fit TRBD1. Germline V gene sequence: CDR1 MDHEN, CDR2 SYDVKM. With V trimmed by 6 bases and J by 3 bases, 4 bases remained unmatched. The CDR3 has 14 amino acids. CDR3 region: CASRSGTGGYEQYF. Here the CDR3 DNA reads TGTGCCAGCAGATCCGGGACAGGGGGCTACGAGCAGTACTTC.

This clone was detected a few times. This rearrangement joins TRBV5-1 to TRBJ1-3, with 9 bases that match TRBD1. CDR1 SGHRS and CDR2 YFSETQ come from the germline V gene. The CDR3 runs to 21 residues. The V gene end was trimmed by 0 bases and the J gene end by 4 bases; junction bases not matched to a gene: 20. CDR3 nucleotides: TGCGCCAGCAGCTTGGCCTACGGACAGGGGATGGGGCGATATAAGGGAAACACCATATATTTT. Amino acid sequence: CASSLAYGQGMGRYKGNTIYF.

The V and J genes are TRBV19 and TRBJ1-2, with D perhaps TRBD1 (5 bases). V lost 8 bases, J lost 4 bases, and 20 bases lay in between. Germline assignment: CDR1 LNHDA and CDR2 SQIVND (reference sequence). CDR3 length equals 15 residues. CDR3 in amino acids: CASGETASIVYGYTF. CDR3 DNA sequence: TGTGCCAGTGGTGAGACAGCCTCTATTGTCTATGGCTACACCTTC.

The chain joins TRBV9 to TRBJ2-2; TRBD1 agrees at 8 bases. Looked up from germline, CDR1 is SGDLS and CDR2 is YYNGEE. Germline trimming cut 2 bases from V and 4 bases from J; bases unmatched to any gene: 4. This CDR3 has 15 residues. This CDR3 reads CASSVGQGGTGELFF. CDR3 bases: TGTGCCAGCAGCGTCGGACAGGGTGGCACCGGGGAGCTGTTTTTT.

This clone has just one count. This chain's CDR3 is CASSPGSTYEQYF. The CDR3 DNA reads TGTGCCAGCAGTCCAGGTAGTACCTACGAGCAGTACTTC. V is TRBV28 and J is TRBJ2-7, with unresolved D. Germline lookup yields CDR1 MDHEN and CDR2 SYDVKM. CDR3 length: 13 amino acids. Between the trimmed V and J ends, which lost 5 bases and 2 bases, there was a span of 10 bases.

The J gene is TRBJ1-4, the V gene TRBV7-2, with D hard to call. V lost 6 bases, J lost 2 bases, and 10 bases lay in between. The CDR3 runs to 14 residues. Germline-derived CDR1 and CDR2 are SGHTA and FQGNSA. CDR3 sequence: CASRVLSTNEKLFF. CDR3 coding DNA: TGTGCCAGCAGGGTATTAAGCACTAATGAAAAACTGTTTTTT.

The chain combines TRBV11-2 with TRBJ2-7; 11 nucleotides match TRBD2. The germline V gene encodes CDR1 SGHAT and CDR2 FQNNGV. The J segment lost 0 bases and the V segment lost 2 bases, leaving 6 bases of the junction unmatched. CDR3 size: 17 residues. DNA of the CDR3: TGTGCCAGCAGCTTAACTAGCGGGGGCCGTAGCTCCTACGAGCAGTACTTC. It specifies CASSLTSGGRSSYEQYF.

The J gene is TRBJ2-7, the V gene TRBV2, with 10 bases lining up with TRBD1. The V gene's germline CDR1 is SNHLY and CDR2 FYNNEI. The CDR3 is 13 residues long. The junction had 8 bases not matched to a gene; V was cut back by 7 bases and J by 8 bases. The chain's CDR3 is CASNGDRGAQQYF. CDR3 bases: TGTGCCAGCAACGGGGACAGGGGAGCCCAGCAGTACTTC.

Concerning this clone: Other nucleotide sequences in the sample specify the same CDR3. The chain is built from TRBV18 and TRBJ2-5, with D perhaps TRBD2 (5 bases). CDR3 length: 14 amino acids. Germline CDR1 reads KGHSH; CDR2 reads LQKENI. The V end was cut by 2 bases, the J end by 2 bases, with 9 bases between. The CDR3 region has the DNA TGTGCCAGCTCACCAAGGCCGGGACAAGAGACCCAGTACTTC. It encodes CASSPRPGQETQYF.

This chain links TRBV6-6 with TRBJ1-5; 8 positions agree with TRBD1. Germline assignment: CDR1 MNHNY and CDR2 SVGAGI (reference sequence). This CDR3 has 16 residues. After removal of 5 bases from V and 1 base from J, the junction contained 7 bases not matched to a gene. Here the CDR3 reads CASSLQGAMSNQPQHF. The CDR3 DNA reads TGTGCCAGCAGTCTTCAGGGGGCGATGAGCAATCAGCCCCAGCATTTT.

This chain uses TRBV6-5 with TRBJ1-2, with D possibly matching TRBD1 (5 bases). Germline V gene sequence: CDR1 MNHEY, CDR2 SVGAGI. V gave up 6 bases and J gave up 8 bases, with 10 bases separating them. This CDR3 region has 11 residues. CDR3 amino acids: CASRTGGGYTF. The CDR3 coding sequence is TGTGCCAGCAGGACGGGGGGAGGCTACACCTTC.

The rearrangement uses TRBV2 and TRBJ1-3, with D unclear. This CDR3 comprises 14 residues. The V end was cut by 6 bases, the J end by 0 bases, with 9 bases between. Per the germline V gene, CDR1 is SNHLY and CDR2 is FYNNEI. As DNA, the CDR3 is TGTGCCAGCAGCCCGGACTCCTCTGGAAACACCATATATTTT. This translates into CASSPDSSGNTIYF.

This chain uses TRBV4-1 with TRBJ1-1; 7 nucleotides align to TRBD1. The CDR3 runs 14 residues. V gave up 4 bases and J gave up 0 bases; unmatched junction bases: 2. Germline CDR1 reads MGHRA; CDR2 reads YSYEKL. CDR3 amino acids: CASSRTGMNTEAFF. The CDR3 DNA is TGCGCCAGCAGCCGGACAGGCATGAACACTGAAGCTTTCTTT.

Written as DNA, the CDR3 is TGTGCCAGCAGCTTAGGGAGGGAGCAGTTCTTC. Translated, it gives CASSLGREQFF. The rearrangement joins TRBV7-3 to TRBJ2-1; perhaps TRBD2 as D (6 bases). The CDR3 totals 11 residues. Trimming cost V 2 bases and J 10 bases, with 6 bases left between them. Per the germline V gene, CDR1 is SGHTA and CDR2 is FQGTGA.